This entry concerns a single TCR beta chain. Its antigen is as yet unknown. V lost 5 bases to trimming and J lost 4 bases, with 17 bases between them. The CDR3 extends over 15 amino acids. The germline gives CDR1 MNHEY, CDR2 SMNVEV (reference sequence). This record comes from a study of PD-1 blockade in classical Hodgkin lymphoma. Study-wide results and caveats: Individuals who commenced nivolumab within less than 1 year of ASCT were excluded. In CD4+ cells, TCR diversity went up significantly by C4D1, but in CD8+ cells it did not. Healthy donors were reported to have higher baseline TCR diversity than newly diagnosed patients. Before treatment, complete responders showed about the same diversity as newly diagnosed patients.

Each patient experienced a relapse that followed autologous stem cell transplantation, and brentuximab vedotin exposure varied. Method: immunoSEQ multiplex PCR; TCRdb's copy keeps in-frame clones and lacks some. The sample has tens of thousands of clones, over 55% seen once. Sequenced here: peripheral blood mononuclear cells (PBMCs), sampled at baseline. The chain joins TRBV27 to TRBJ2-5, with D tentatively TRBD1 (5 bases). The receptor's source is a human donor with classical Hodgkin lymphoma. CDR3 residues: CASSLQDPAVETQYF. In DNA, the CDR3 is TGTGCCAGCAGTCTACAGGATCCTGCCGTAGAGACCCAGTACTTC.